What follows are 26 T cell receptor beta chains derived from one specimen sequenced in a study of control samples from healthy donors and cancer patients. Measured with immunoSEQ multiplex PCR; TCRdb has only the in-frame clones, and not every one. The sample yields some 150,000 clones, roughly 94% seen once. Sequenced material: blood. The origin of the receptors is a man between 35 and 55 years old in good health.

The V call is TRBV6-1, the J call TRBJ1-5; a weak D match, TRBD1 (5 bases). CDR3 length equals 15 residues. Germline CDR1 is MNHNS and CDR2 is SASEGT. V was shortened by 3 bases and J by 4 bases, with 13 bases between the two germline ends. The CDR3 bases are TGTGCCAGCAGTGATGGAGGGACGGGGAATCAGCCCCAGCATTTT. Its translation is CASSDGGTGNQPQHF.

The chain combines TRBV6-5 with TRBJ2-2, with 10 bases fitting TRBD1. V lost 6 bases to trimming and J lost 3 bases; unmatched junction nucleotides: 4. CDR1 and CDR2 from the germline V gene are MNHEY and SVGAGI. The CDR3 totals 15 residues. CDR3 in amino acids: CASRGQGVDTGELFF. The CDR3 region has the DNA TGTGCCAGCAGAGGACAGGGGGTGGACACCGGGGAGCTGTTTTTT.

The rearrangement links TRBV11-2 to TRBJ1-3; D ambiguous. The CDR3 runs 15 residues. Trimming stripped 5 bases from V and 4 bases from J, with 15 bases between. Germline V CDR1 and CDR2: SGHAT, FQNNGV. In nucleotides, the CDR3 is TGTGCCAGCAGCCCCGAAAGAGGCCCAGGAAACACCATATATTTT. As protein: CASSPERGPGNTIYF.

The chain carries TRBV5-6 and TRBJ1-4; 10 bases line up with TRBD1. With V trimmed by 3 bases and J by 8 bases, 7 bases remained unmatched. The CDR3 is 15 residues long. Per germline, CDR1 SGHDT and CDR2 YYEEEE. The CDR3 DNA is TGTGCCAGCAGCTCCGGGACAGGGGAGGGAGAAAAACTGTTTTTT. Amino acid sequence: CASSSGTGEGEKLFF.

The rearrangement uses TRBV5-1 and TRBJ2-1; 9 bases are a match to TRBD2. This CDR3 region has 15 residues. V lost 4 bases to trimming and J lost 3 bases; unmatched junction nucleotides: 5. In germline, CDR1 is SGHRS, CDR2 YFSETQ. CDR3 bases: TGCGCCAGCAGCGCGCGGGGGGGCTTCTACAATGAGCAGTTCTTC. This encodes CASSARGGFYNEQFF.

V usage is TRBV7-9 and J usage is TRBJ1-2; the D gene is possibly TRBD1 (5 bases). Deletions cut 8 bases from V and 5 bases from J, with 12 bases between. This CDR3 contains 12 residues. CDR1 and CDR2 from the germline V gene are SEHNR and FQNEAQ (reference sequence). DNA of the CDR3: TGTGCCAGCGATATGGGGGATTATGGCTACACCTTC. Protein: CASDMGDYGYTF.

The rearrangement uses TRBV11-2 and TRBJ2-1, with TRBD1 as a possible D gene (6 bases). Looked up from germline, CDR1 is SGHAT and CDR2 is FQNNGV. CDR3 length: 12 amino acids. Trimming took off 5 bases at V and 14 bases at J, with 16 bases between the two ends. The CDR3 bases are TGTGCCAGCAGCGGAGAGGGGGTGGGTAAGTTCTTC. Translated, it gives CASSGEGVGKFF. The whole variable domain, remainder taken from reference TRBV11-2 and TRBJ2-1, is EAGVAQSPRYKIIEKRQSVAFWCNPISGHATLYWYQQILGQGPKLLIQFQNNGVVDDSQLPKDRFSAERLKGVDSTLKIQPAKLEDSAVYLCASSGEGVGKFFGPGTRLTVL.

There are a few counts of this clone. The gene calls are TRBV7-8 and TRBJ1-1; weak D call: TRBD1 (6 bases). CDR1 SGHVS and CDR2 FQNEAQ come from the germline V gene. The CDR3 spans 14 residues. V dropped 7 bases and J dropped 3 bases, with 15 bases sitting between them. CDR3 sequence (DNA): TGTGCCAGCACAGCCTCCAGGGGTGACACTGAAGCTTTCTTT. Its protein is CASTASRGDTEAFF.

This clone was observed a few times. The genes are TRBV6-5 and TRBJ1-2, with D perhaps TRBD1 (5 bases). The CDR3 extends over 14 amino acids. V shed 8 bases and J shed 5 bases, with 18 bases lying between them. Germline lookup yields CDR1 MNHEY and CDR2 SVGAGI. CDR3 sequence: CASLPGNSGYGYTF. CDR3 bases: TGTGCCAGCCTGCCGGGCAACTCAGGGTATGGCTACACCTTC.

This clone was counted many times. This sequence joins TRBV14 and TRBJ1-4, with D possibly being TRBD1 (5 bases). The germline CDR1 and CDR2 sequences are SGHDN and FVKESK. V dropped 4 bases and J dropped 4 bases, with 10 bases sitting between them. The CDR3 runs to 14 residues. CDR3 in amino acids: CASSPGRNNEKLFF. The CDR3 DNA sequence: TGTGCCAGCAGCCCGGGACGGAATAATGAAAAACTGTTTTTT. Combining the CDR3 with reference TRBV14 and TRBJ1-4 gives the whole variable domain EAGVTQFPSHSVIEKGQTVTLRCDPISGHDNLYWYRRVMGKEIKFLLHFVKESKQDESGMPNNRFLAERTGGTYSTLKVQPAELEDSGVYFCASSPGRNNEKLFFGSGTQLSVL.

The chain joins TRBV7-9 to TRBJ2-2; tentatively, D is TRBD1 (6 bases). Looked up from germline, CDR1 is SEHNR and CDR2 is FQNEAQ (reference sequence). V lost 5 bases and J lost 1, with 8 bases in between. This CDR3 is 14 amino acids long. The CDR3 sequence is CASSETGNTGELFF. CDR3 sequence (DNA): TGTGCCAGCAGCGAGACAGGGAACACCGGGGAGCTGTTTTTT.

V gene TRBV5-8 combines with J gene TRBJ1-5; D gene uncertain. CDR3 size: 13 residues. Per germline, CDR1 SGHTS and CDR2 YDEGEE. V was shortened by 4 bases and J by 0 bases, with 5 bases between the two germline ends. The CDR3 DNA reads TGTGCCAGCAGCCGTAATAGCAATCAGCCCCAGCATTTT. As protein: CASSRNSNQPQHF.

The V gene is TRBV6-5, the J gene TRBJ1-3; possible D gene TRBD1, 5 bases. V was shortened by 7 bases and J by 8 bases, with 21 bases between the two germline ends. The CDR3 covers 15 residues. The V gene's germline CDR1 is MNHEY and CDR2 SVGAGI. The CDR3 DNA sequence: TGTGCCAGCATTTGGAACAGGCTGGCCGGTGACACCATATATTTT. Its translation is CASIWNRLAGDTIYF.

The chain combines TRBV5-1 with TRBJ2-7; D may be TRBD2 (5 bases). The germline V and J ends were trimmed by 4 bases and 0 bases, with 20 bases remaining between them. The CDR3 is 17 amino acids. CDR1 is SGHRS and CDR2 is YFSETQ in the germline V gene. CDR3 nucleotide sequence: TGCGCCAGCAGCCACGCCAGGCAGTGGGAGAGCTCCTACGAGCAGTACTTC. Translated: CASSHARQWESSYEQYF.

This chain connects TRBV29-1 to TRBJ1-4; maybe TRBD1 (5 bases). The germline V and J ends were trimmed by 3 bases and 6 bases, with 11 bases remaining between them. In germline, CDR1 is SQVTM, CDR2 ANQGSEA. This CDR3 has 13 residues. CDR3 DNA: TGCAGCGTTGACGTGGGGGGAGATGAAAAACTGTTTTTT. Translation: CSVDVGGDEKLFF.

This rearrangement joins TRBV29-1 to TRBJ1-1, with D hard to call. This CDR3 is built from 13 residues. The V gene's germline CDR1 is SQVTM and CDR2 ANQGSEA. The germline V and J ends were trimmed by 6 bases and 0 bases, with 11 bases remaining between them. The CDR3 sequence is CSVHGRMNTEAFF. The CDR3 DNA is TGCAGCGTCCACGGACGGATGAACACTGAAGCTTTCTTT. Looking up the rest from reference TRBV29-1 and TRBJ1-1 gives the full variable domain: SAVISQKPSRDICQRGTSLTIQCQVDSQVTMMFWYRQQPGQSLTLIATANQGSEATYESGFVIDKFPISRPNLTFSTLTVSNMSPEDSSIYLCSVHGRMNTEAFFGQGTRLTVV.

The chain couples TRBV12-3 or TRBV12-4 to TRBJ2-1; TRBD2 matches at 7 bases. Trimming removed 4 bases from V and 13 bases from J; junction bases left unmatched: 7. The CDR3 totals 12 residues. For the CDR3, the DNA is TGTGCCAGCAGTTCTCAAAAGCGGGGCCAGTTCTTC. It encodes CASSSQKRGQFF.

In nucleotides, the CDR3 is TGTGCCAGCACCGGGACAGCGGGGATCGGTCAGCCCCAGCATTTT. Its translation is CASTGTAGIGQPQHF. This chain links TRBV6-5 with TRBJ1-5; 7 bases are a match to TRBD1. CDR1 and CDR2 from the germline V gene are MNHEY and SVGAGI. J was trimmed by 6 bases and V by 7 bases; bases with no gene match: 12. This CDR3 contains 15 residues.

This chain uses TRBV3-1 (or the pseudogene TRBV3-2) with TRBJ1-5, with D possibly matching TRBD1 (6 bases). Trimming took 4 bases from V and 1 from J, leaving 8 bases between them. The germline V gene has CDR1 LGHDT and CDR2 YNNKEL (reference sequence). The CDR3 has 14 residues. The chain's CDR3 is CASSPGTSNQPQHF. CDR3 coding DNA: TGTGCCAGCAGCCCTGGGACAAGCAATCAGCCCCAGCATTTT.

V and J are TRBV7-9 and TRBJ2-3; 9 nucleotides agree with TRBD2. V was clipped by 4 bases and J by 4 bases; unmatched bases: 9. CDR3 length equals 16 residues. The germline gives CDR1 SEHNR, CDR2 FQNEAQ (reference sequence). The CDR3 DNA reads TGTGCCAGCAGCTCACCACCGGGACTAGCCCCAGATACGCAGTATTTT. Translating it yields CASSSPPGLAPDTQYF.

The chain's CDR3 is CATSDYGQGETQYF. As DNA, the CDR3 is TGTGCCACCAGTGATTATGGACAAGGCGAGACCCAGTACTTC. The rearrangement uses TRBV24-1 and TRBJ2-5, with D perhaps matching TRBD1 (5 bases). The germline V gene encodes CDR1 KGHDR and CDR2 SFDVKD. Trimming left V 2 bases short and J 5 bases short, with 11 bases between. The CDR3 loop spans 14 amino acids.

J is TRBJ2-2 and V is TRBV7-2; 11 positions match TRBD2. This CDR3 region has 18 residues. CDR1 is SGHTA, CDR2 FQGNSA, per germline. Trimming cost V 3 bases and J 0 bases; bases outside gene matches: 6. The CDR3, as DNA: TGTGCCAGCAGCTTTCCGGCTAGCGGGGGGACGAACACCGGGGAGCTGTTTTTT. This codes for CASSFPASGGTNTGELFF.

The chain couples TRBV10-3 to TRBJ1-1; D not resolved. Trimming removed 7 bases from V and 7 bases from J, with 10 bases in between. The CDR3 runs 11 residues. Germline lookup yields CDR1 ENHRY and CDR2 SYGVKD. The CDR3 bases are TGTGCCATCAACGCGGGTGGTGAAGCTTTCTTT. It encodes CAINAGGEAFF.

The chain combines TRBV5-1 with TRBJ1-4, with 9 bases lining up with TRBD1. The germline V gene has CDR1 SGHRS and CDR2 YFSETQ. Unmatched junction bases numbered 9, after V lost 4 bases and J lost 8 bases. The CDR3 length is 15 residues. This CDR3 reads CASSQGNRGREKLFF. For the CDR3, the DNA is TGCGCCAGCAGCCAGGGAAACAGGGGGCGCGAAAAACTGTTTTTT.

This chain uses TRBV6-6 with TRBJ1-2; D may be TRBD1 (5 bases). V was cut by 0 bases and J by 0 bases, with 8 bases left in between. This CDR3 region has 15 residues. Germline V CDR1 and CDR2: MNHNY, SVGAGI (reference sequence). CDR3 residues: CASSYSKTANYGYTF. The CDR3 nucleotides read TGTGCCAGCAGTTACTCGAAGACAGCTAACTATGGCTACACCTTC.

V is TRBV5-5 and J is TRBJ1-4, with TRBD1 matching over 10 bases. CDR1 and CDR2 (germline): SGHKS, YYEKEE (reference sequence). This CDR3 is 16 amino acids long. V lost 4 bases to trimming and J lost 8 bases; unmatched junction nucleotides: 11. CDR3 residues: CASSRRDRGEYEKLFF. The DNA for the CDR3 is TGTGCCAGCAGCCGCCGGGACAGGGGAGAATACGAAAAACTGTTTTTT. Complete variable domain (other parts from reference TRBV5-5 and TRBJ1-4): DAGVTQSPTHLIKTRGQQVTLRCSPISGHKSVSWYQQVLGQGPQFIFQYYEKEERGRGNFPDRFSARQFPNYSSELNVNALLLGDSALYLCASSRRDRGEYEKLFFGSGTQLSVL.